This TCR beta chain was identified during a study of CD8+ T cells in alopecia areata. As to treatment: oral pan-JAK inhibitor, 5-10 mg twice daily. This CDR3 region has 14 residues. Trimming took 4 bases from V and 5 from J, leaving 16 bases between them. The germline V gene has CDR1 SGHRS and CDR2 YFSETQ. Reverse transcription of extracted RNA yielded cDNA, which provided the sequencing template. Repertoires were generated with immunoSEQ multiplex PCR, while TCRdb's copy carries only in-frame clones and drops some. The sample has 50,000 to 65,000 clones, more than 45% seen once. There are a few counts of this clone.

The chain employs TRBV5-1 and TRBJ2-7; either TRBD1 or TRBD2 may supply D (6 bases each). Sequenced here: CD8+ T cells sorted from blood, sampled around week 36, from a patient treated with tofacitinib. The source of this sequence is a human donor with alopecia areata. The CDR3 loop is CASSLWGAPNEQYF. CDR3 bases: TGCGCCAGCAGCCTGTGGGGGGCCCCCAACGAGCAGTACTTC.